This TCR beta chain was sequenced during a study of vaccination effects on CD4 cells after COVID-19. At the level of the study: Relative to the second dose, post-vaccine samples were obtained a median of 72 days later. Whole-study results and caveats: Among infection- and vaccine-induced clones, marked clonal contraction occurred late after vaccination.

Antigen-specific CD4+ T cells expanded by the ViraFEST assay with viral peptide pools were then sequenced. When 10 to 11 days of culture had elapsed, CD4+ T cells were isolated. As their vaccination, participants received two doses of either BNT162b2 or mRNA-1273. Absence of prior SARS-CoV-2 infection characterized the vaccine recipients, who showed negative nucleocapsid antibodies. In regard to this clone: Antigen unknown.

CDR1 is LGHDT and CDR2 is YNNKEL in the germline V gene (reference sequence). This CDR3 has 17 amino acids. After removal of 2 bases from V and 4 bases from J, the junction contained 8 bases not matched to a gene. Data came from immunoSEQ multiplex PCR; TCRdb stores just in-frame clones and leaves some out. Counted here are roughly 71,000 clones, under 85% occurring once; the ten biggest clones make up around 0.95%. The chain uses TRBV3-1 (or the pseudogene TRBV3-2) and TRBJ2-1; TRBD2 matches at 10 bases. Sequenced here: CD4+ T cells from PBMCs cultured with HCoV-OC43 spike peptides, sampled after COVID-19 vaccination. Sample subset: HCoV-OC43 spike overlapping peptide pool stimulation. This TCR came from a human donor who received a COVID-19 vaccine. The CDR3, as DNA: TGTGCCAGCAGCCAATCTACTGGGACTAGCGTGTACAATGAGCAGTTCTTC. Amino acid sequence: CASSQSTGTSVYNEQFF.